The 4 T cell receptor beta chains reported below all come from one sample, sequenced in a study of T cell responses to AZD1222 COVID-19 vaccine. The protocol was immunoSEQ multiplex PCR, while the TCRdb copy is restricted to in-frame clones and leaves out a portion. The repertoire includes 60,000 to 90,000 clones, roughly 80% of them detected once, and approximately 25% sits in the top ten. Specimen: peripheral blood, collected 28 days after the second dose of the MenACWY control vaccine. All receptors come from an adult who received the MenACWY meningococcal vaccine as a control.

This clone was picked up one time. The genes are TRBV7-8 and TRBJ2-5; perhaps TRBD2 as D (6 bases). The CDR3 runs to 14 residues. Germline V gene data show CDR1 as SGHVS and CDR2 as FQNEAQ. Trimming took off 3 bases at V and 2 bases at J, with 10 bases between the two ends. CDR3 in amino acids: CASSFGSGQETQYF. The CDR3 nucleotides read TGTGCCAGCAGCTTTGGTAGCGGACAAGAGACCCAGTACTTC.

V and J are TRBV7-8 and TRBJ2-3, with a tentative D call TRBD1 (6 bases). CDR1 and CDR2 from the germline V gene are SGHVS and FQNEAQ. This CDR3 has 14 amino acids. V was cut by 3 bases and J by 4 bases, with 11 bases left in between. In nucleotides, the CDR3 is TGTGCCAGCAGCTTGGGGACAATTCCAGATACGCAGTATTTT. The encoded protein is CASSLGTIPDTQYF.

V is TRBV5-4 and J is TRBJ1-4, with D uncertain. The V end lost 0 bases, the J end lost 4 bases, and 13 bases lay between the germline ends. The CDR3 sequence is 16 residues long. The germline V gene has CDR1 SGHNT and CDR2 YYREEE (reference sequence). CDR3 bases: TGTGCCAGCAGCTTGGGGCCCCAGCTCATTAATGAAAAACTGTTTTTT. It specifies CASSLGPQLINEKLFF. Supplemented by reference TRBV5-4 and TRBJ1-4, the full variable domain reads ETGVTQSPTHLIKTRGQQVTLRCSSQSGHNTVSWYQQALGQGPQFIFQYYREEENGRGNFPPRFSGLQFPNYSSELNVNALELDDSALYLCASSLGPQLINEKLFFGSGTQLSVL.

The rearrangement links TRBV3-1 (or the pseudogene TRBV3-2) to TRBJ2-2, with a tentative D call TRBD1 (6 bases). CDR3 size: 14 residues. CDR1 and CDR2 from the germline V gene are LGHDT and YNNKEL (reference sequence). V dropped 6 bases and J dropped 0 bases, with 8 bases sitting between them. This chain's CDR3 is CASRGTPNTGELFF. CDR3 DNA: TGTGCCAGCAGAGGGACACCGAACACCGGGGAGCTGTTTTTT.